This T cell receptor beta chain was observed in a study of T-cell reconstitution after alpha-beta-depleted transplantation in children. Study outcomes and limitations: Among T cells one year after transplant, newly produced cells accounted for most counts and diversity.

The CDR3 consists of 15 residues. V gave up 0 bases and J gave up 3 bases, with 9 bases separating them. Germline CDR1 is SGHRS and CDR2 is YFSETQ. This clonotype was picked up many times. Antigen: not known. During its preparation, the TCRbeta library received unique molecular identifiers. TCRdb re-analysed the PCR reads in MiXCR, keeping a single row per CDR3 protein. The sample gives some 300,000 distinct CDR3 sequences, 6% to 10% of which show up once; 9.1% is in the top ten. The rearrangement uses TRBV5-1 and TRBJ1-4; tentative D call: TRBD1 (5 bases). This material consisted of peripheral blood, taken 360 days after TCRalphabeta/CD19-depleted stem cell transplant. The sequence came from a female patient aged 2 to 10 who had a stem cell transplant for Fanconi anemia, so the T cells may come from the graft donor. CDR3 amino acids: CASSLGDLANEKLFF. CDR3 bases: TGCGCCAGCAGCTTGGGGGACCTGGCTAATGAAAAACTGTTTTTT.